This T cell receptor (beta chain) was captured by sequencing in a study of blood T cells in healthy people across ages. V lost 2 bases and J 0 bases, leaving 20 bases between the germline ends. CDR1 KGHSH and CDR2 LQKENI come from the germline V gene. The CDR3 contains 18 residues. Study-wide results and caveats: Diversity estimated from one million T cells was considered an underestimate. Observed TCR beta diversity per million T cells went down as age went up. This fall followed a roughly linear course with age.

Next came a second PCR, run for about 6 to 11 cycles, which used a sample-barcoded 5' primer along with a J-beta primer mix. TCRdb ran MiXCR on the 5' RACE reads and lists one entry per CDR3 protein. Of roughly 800,000 distinct CDR3 sequences listed, roughly 64% are singletons. To note about this clonotype: Its target is unknown.

This chain links TRBV18 with TRBJ2-7, with D perhaps TRBD2 (6 bases). Sequenced: blood. The clonotype originates from a young man in good health. CDR3 DNA sequence: TGTGCCAGCTCACCATTAATTCTGACGGACTACATCTCCTACGAGCAGTACTTC. Its protein product is CASSPLILTDYISYEQYF.